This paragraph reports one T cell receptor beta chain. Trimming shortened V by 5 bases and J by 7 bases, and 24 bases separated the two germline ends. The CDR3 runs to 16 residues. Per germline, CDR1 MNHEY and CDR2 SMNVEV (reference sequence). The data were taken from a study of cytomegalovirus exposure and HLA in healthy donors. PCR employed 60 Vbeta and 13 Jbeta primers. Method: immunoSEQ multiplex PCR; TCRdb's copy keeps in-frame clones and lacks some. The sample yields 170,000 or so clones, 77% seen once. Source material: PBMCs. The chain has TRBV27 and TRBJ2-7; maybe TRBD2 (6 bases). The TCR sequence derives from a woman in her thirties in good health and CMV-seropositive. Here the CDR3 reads CASSASIGSPSWEQYF. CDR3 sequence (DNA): TGTGCCAGCAGTGCCTCGATCGGGAGTCCGTCATGGGAGCAGTACTTC.